These T cell receptor beta chains were read from a single sample in a study of CD8+ T cells in alopecia areata. Repertoires were generated with immunoSEQ multiplex PCR, while TCRdb's copy carries only in-frame clones and drops some. The data contain fewer than 150,000 clones, less than 45% of them singletons. Sequencing was done on a sample of CD4+ T cells sorted from blood. The receptors were gathered from a human donor with alopecia areata. CDR3s include the opening cysteine and the closing phenylalanine or tryptophan. D genes are given only for firm matches. The size of a clone is reported for some rows only, either as once, few or many, or as a class for expanded clones.

J gene | V gene | D gene | clone size | CDR3 protein | CDR3 DNA
TRBJ2-5 | TRBV29-1 | - | few | CSVTTSRYQTQYF | TGCAGCGTGACCACTAGCCGATACCAGACCCAGTACTTC
TRBJ2-7 | TRBV6-5 | - | - | CASSYRQRYTPGEQYF | TGTGCCAGCAGTTACCGCCAACGGTACACCCCAGGCGAGCAGTACTTC
TRBJ2-1 | TRBV7-8 | TRBD2 | once | CASSPIGMAGANEQFF | TGTGCCAGCAGCCCTATTGGAATGGCGGGAGCCAATGAGCAGTTCTTC
TRBJ2-7 | TRBV27 | - | - | CASSSRDPTWGEQYF | TGTGCCAGCAGTTCCCGGGACCCGACCTGGGGTGAGCAGTACTTC
TRBJ1-1 | TRBV5-1 | - | - | CASSGTGRRGITEAFF | TGCGCCAGCAGCGGGACGGGGAGGCGGGGGATCACTGAAGCTTTCTTT
TRBJ2-5 | TRBV5-1 | TRBD1 | - | CASSPDRGETQYF | TGCGCCAGCAGCCCCGACAGGGGAGAGACCCAGTACTTC
TRBJ1-1 | TRBV29-1 | - | - | CSAGTRAGTEAFF | TGCAGCGCCGGGACACGGGCGGGGACTGAAGCTTTCTTT
TRBJ1-4 | TRBV7-3 | - | few | CASSLTGGSREKLFF | TGTGCCAGCAGCTTAACCGGGGGGAGTCGTGAAAAACTGTTTTTT
TRBJ2-1 | TRBV28 | TRBD2 | few | CASRLSRLAGGYGEQFF | TGTGCCAGCAGGCTGAGTCGGCTAGCGGGAGGGTACGGTGAGCAGTTCTTC
TRBJ2-1 | TRBV6-5 | TRBD2 | once | CASSYRLAEYNEQFF | TGTGCCAGCAGTTATCGGCTAGCGGAATACAATGAGCAGTTCTTC
TRBJ2-1 | TRBV11-2 | TRBD2 | few | CASRASGGAFNEQFF | TGTGCCAGCAGGGCTAGCGGGGGGGCCTTTAATGAGCAGTTCTTC
TRBJ2-7 | TRBV29-1 | TRBD2 | - | CSVRDYEQYF | TGCAGCGTTCGGGACTATGAGCAGTACTTC
TRBJ2-5 | TRBV10-3 | - | few | CAISGMDSPQETQYF | TGTGCCATCAGTGGGATGGACAGCCCCCAAGAGACCCAGTACTTC
TRBJ2-3 | TRBV7-3 | TRBD2 | - | CASSYTSGGLGTDTQYF | TGTGCCAGCAGCTATACTAGCGGTGGGCTGGGCACAGATACGCAGTATTTT
TRBJ2-7 | TRBV7-2 | - | - | CASSSFLDNLEQYF | TGTGCCAGCAGCTCCTTTCTTGACAACCTCGAGCAGTACTTC
TRBJ2-3 | TRBV29-1 | - | - | CSVYYSSGPDTQYF | TGCAGCGTCTACTACAGTAGCGGTCCAGATACGCAGTATTTT
TRBJ1-5 | TRBV30 | - | - | CAWSVGSGNQPQHF | TGTGCCTGGAGTGTGGGCAGCGGCAATCAGCCCCAGCATTTT
TRBJ2-6 | TRBV7-9 | - | few | CASSFAGRVISGANVLTF | TGTGCCAGCAGCTTCGCGGGCAGGGTTATCTCTGGGGCCAACGTCCTGACTTTC
TRBJ1-5 | TRBV7-2 | TRBD1 | - | CASSWTGQGLQPQHF | TGTGCCAGCAGCTGGACTGGACAGGGCCTTCAGCCCCAGCATTTT
TRBJ2-7 | TRBV6-5 | - | - | CASRQGPYEQYF | TGTGCCAGCAGACAGGGACCCTACGAGCAGTACTTC
TRBJ2-1 | TRBV19 | TRBD2 | few | CASSMSSGSVGEQFF | TGTGCCAGTAGTATGTCCAGCGGGAGTGTCGGTGAGCAGTTCTTC
TRBJ1-2 | TRBV29-1 | - | few | CSLAGPGNLGGYTF | TGCAGCCTCGCGGGGCCGGGGAACCTAGGGGGCTACACCTTC
TRBJ2-3 | TRBV5-4 | - | - | CASSLDSRTQYF | TGTGCCAGCAGCCTGGATTCGCGGACGCAGTATTTT
TRBJ1-5 | TRBV2 | - | - | CASSERKGNQPQHF | TGTGCCAGCAGTGAACGGAAGGGCAATCAGCCCCAGCATTTT
TRBJ2-2 | TRBV2 | - | - | CASSVDYSGELFF | TGTGCCAGCAGTGTCGATTACTCCGGGGAGCTGTTTTTT
TRBJ1-2 | TRBV30 | TRBD1 | - | CAWSEDRGYGYTF | TGTGCCTGGAGTGAGGACAGGGGCTATGGCTACACCTTC
TRBJ2-2 | TRBV29-1 | - | few | CSVESWAATGELFF | TGCAGCGTTGAATCTTGGGCAGCGACCGGGGAGCTGTTTTTT
TRBJ2-5 | TRBV2 | - | few | CASSTREQETQYF | TGTGCCAGTTCGACCCGGGAGCAAGAGACCCAGTACTTC
TRBJ2-1 | TRBV28 | TRBD1 | few | CASSSPGQGAYNEQFF | TGTGCCAGCAGTTCACCGGGACAGGGGGCCTACAATGAGCAGTTCTTC
TRBJ2-2 | TRBV6-5 | - | - | CASSYGDPGAGELFF | TGTGCCAGCAGTTACGGGGACCCCGGGGCCGGGGAGCTGTTTTTT
TRBJ2-7 | TRBV9 | TRBD1 | - | CASSVVPTGEFYEQYF | TGTGCCAGCAGCGTAGTTCCAACAGGGGAGTTCTACGAGCAGTACTTC
TRBJ2-3 | TRBV9 | - | - | CASSGGRPPAGSSTDTQYF | TGTGCCAGCAGCGGCGGACGTCCCCCGGCAGGCTCTAGCACAGATACGCAGTATTTT